This TCR beta chain was identified during a study of pediatric ulcerative colitis. Study-level points and caveats: Blood samples from a couple of patients yielded substantially fewer templates and were excluded from blood-rectal overlap analysis.

In regard to this clone: The antigen remains undetermined.

Trimming shortened V by 5 bases and J by 2 bases, and 12 bases separated the two germline ends. From germline, CDR1 is MNHEY and CDR2 SMNVEV (reference sequence). The CDR3 consists of 14 residues. The protocol was immunoSEQ multiplex PCR, while the TCRdb copy is restricted to in-frame clones and leaves out a portion. Of 60,000 or so clones in the sample, over 65% are singletons; the top ten hold about 5.2%. This TCR was sampled from a boy between 10 and 17 years old with moderate ulcerative colitis. This sequence joins TRBV27 and TRBJ1-2, with D uncertain. The sequenced material came from blood. CDR3 nucleotides: TGTGCCAGCAGTCAATCCGGGATGAACTATGGCTACACCTTC. The encoded protein is CASSQSGMNYGYTF.